The 5 T cell receptor beta chains given below trace back to one sample, sequenced in a study of beta chain features in type 1 diabetes. Every bit of the isolated RNA underwent reverse transcription, so sequencing read expressed TCRB transcripts. TCRdb's table, derived via immunoSEQ multiplex PCR, lists solely in-frame clones and lacks some. Counted here are approximately 250,000 clones, 13% to 15% occurring once; the ten biggest clones make up about 0.026%. Sequencing input: naive CD4+ T cells from blood. The receptors come from a woman aged 40-49 years in good health.

This clone showed up just a few times. The chain recombines TRBV2 with TRBJ1-6, with 7 bases identical to TRBD1. CDR3 length: 13 amino acids. The J segment lost 5 bases and the V segment lost 7 bases, leaving 2 bases of the junction unmatched. CDR1 is SNHLY and CDR2 is FYNNEI in the germline V gene. The chain's CDR3 is CASTGQNNSPLHF. The CDR3 region has the DNA TGTGCCAGCACGGGACAGAATAATTCACCCCTCCACTTT. Full variable domain (outside the CDR3, taken from reference TRBV2 and TRBJ1-6): EPEVTQTPSHQVTQMGQEVILRCVPISNHLYFYWYRQILGQKVEFLVSFYNNEISEKSEIFDDQFSVERPDGSNFTLKIRSTKLEDSAMYFCASTGQNNSPLHFGNGTRLTVT.

This chain connects TRBV6-6 to TRBJ1-6, with TRBD1 matching 7 bases. Trimming cost V 6 bases and J 9 bases; bases outside gene matches: 11. The CDR3 contains 15 residues. Germline V lookup: CDR1 MNHNY, CDR2 SVGAGI (reference sequence). CDR3 in DNA: TGTGCCAGCAGCTACGAGCCGAGACAGGGTTCACCCCTCCACTTT. As protein: CASSYEPRQGSPLHF.

The chain joins TRBV13 to TRBJ1-1, with D possibly TRBD1 on 6 matching bases. The germline CDR1 and CDR2 sequences are PRHDT and FYEKMQ (reference sequence). The CDR3 runs 14 residues. Trimming shortened V by 6 bases and J by 8 bases, and 19 bases separated the two germline ends. DNA for the CDR3: TGTGCCAGCAGTCACCTCAGGGGATGGGCCGAAGCTTTCTTT. It is translated as CASSHLRGWAEAFF. Drawing the rest from reference TRBV13 and TRBJ1-1, the complete variable domain is AAGVIQSPRHLIKEKRETATLKCYPIPRHDTVYWYQQGPGQDPQFLISFYEKMQSDKGSIPDRFSAQQFSDYHSELNMSSLELGDSALYFCASSHLRGWAEAFFGQGTRLTVV.

This clone was detected a few times. V is TRBV5-4 and J is TRBJ2-7; TRBD1 agrees at 8 bases. The CDR3 covers 14 residues. Germline CDR1 reads SGHNT; CDR2 reads YYREEE (reference sequence). The J segment lost 0 bases and the V segment lost 4 bases, leaving 3 bases of the junction unmatched. The CDR3 DNA sequence: TGTGCCAGCAGCCGGGACAGGTTCTCCTACGAGCAGTACTTC. It encodes CASSRDRFSYEQYF.

The chain carries TRBV10-3 and TRBJ2-2; D is perhaps TRBD1 (6 bases). Germline V gene lookup returns CDR1 ENHRY and CDR2 SYGVKD. Trimming took off 10 bases at V and 4 bases at J, with 28 bases between the two ends. The CDR3 has 18 amino acids. The CDR3 loop is CATFVGQGITLGTGELFF. The CDR3 DNA sequence: TGTGCCACCTTCGTGGGCCAGGGGATAACGCTGGGCACCGGGGAGCTGTTTTTT.